This T cell receptor beta chain was obtained from a study of T cell responses to AZD1222 COVID-19 vaccine. Notes on the study in general: Distributed over spike, vaccine-associated CD4 TCRs predominated at 160-218 and 743-854. The donors showed a predominance of white British ancestry and of females, with possible underestimation of clonal diversity. No repertoire was sampled before or during the peak T cell response, only after it.

Libraries were prepared by immunoSEQ multiplex PCR; TCRdb keeps only in-frame clonotypes and omits some of them. Among over 95,000 clones listed, roughly nine tenths were seen once. Comment on this clone: The target antigen is unknown.

This CDR3 region has 16 residues. Germline loops: CDR1 SGHKS, CDR2 YYEKEE (reference sequence). V lost 4 bases to trimming and J lost 2 bases; unmatched junction nucleotides: 11. The chain uses TRBV5-5 and TRBJ2-7; TRBD1 aligns across 8 bases. The sample here was peripheral blood, taken on day 0 of AZD1222 vaccination. The clonotype originates from an adult in good health. CDR3 in amino acids: CASSPEGTGPPYEQYF. CDR3 nucleotide sequence: TGTGCCAGCAGCCCGGAGGGGACAGGCCCACCCTACGAGCAGTACTTC. Variable domain in full (rest from reference TRBV5-5 and TRBJ2-7): DAGVTQSPTHLIKTRGQQVTLRCSPISGHKSVSWYQQVLGQGPQFIFQYYEKEERGRGNFPDRFSARQFPNYSSELNVNALLLGDSALYLCASSPEGTGPPYEQYFGPGTRLTVT.